This is a list of T cell receptor beta chains from one sample in a study of CD8+CD57+ T cells in acquired aplastic anemia. TCRdb used MiXCR to reprocess the reads, holding one entry per CDR3 protein. The sample includes some 410,000 distinct CDR3 sequences, around 72% of them seen just once. The source material was sorted CD4+, CD8+, or CD8+CD57+ T cells (not recorded which) from PBMCs. These receptors were collected from a human donor in good health, serving as a control. The CDR3 runs from the conserved cysteine through the conserved F or W. A D gene is named only where the DNA matches it firmly.

V,length,D,J,CDR3
TRBV7-2,14,.,TRBJ1-5,CASSRGQVGPHGHF
TRBV29-1,12,TRBD1,TRBJ2-5,CSVRTGIQPQYF
TRBV4-3,16,TRBD1,TRBJ2-7,CASSQDSGQSSYEQYF
TRBV7-6,15,TRBD1,TRBJ2-5,CASSHGQGATETQYF
TRBV6-6,15,.,TRBJ2-7,CATSLGGDASYEQYF
TRBV9,15,.,TRBJ2-5,CASSSRTDGNTIQYF
TRBV3-1,15,TRBD1,TRBJ2-1,CASSQWDRGLNEQFF
TRBV19,15,.,TRBJ2-3,CASSIGLASTDTQYF
TRBV10-3,14,.,TRBJ1-5,CAISERISNQPQHF
TRBV29-1,12,.,TRBJ2-5,CSVGVGAGAQYF
TRBV9,15,.,TRBJ2-7,CASSLTAVYSYEQYF
TRBV2,15,.,TRBJ2-7,CASSSQGAGTDELFF
TRBV7-7,14,.,TRBJ1-1,CASTLASGGAETHF
TRBV29-1,12,.,TRBJ1-5,CSVGGRNQPLNF
TRBV5-1,15,.,TRBJ2-3,CASSLVPRAQDTQYF
TRBV9,16,.,TRBJ1-2,CASSAGGQCLDSGYTF
TRBV7-8,15,.,TRBJ2-7,CASSFGGSGSYEQYF
TRBV9,15,TRBD1,TRBJ1-1,CASSATTGKGTEALF
TRBV7-9,13,.,TRBJ2-7,CASSLVLGHAYYF
TRBV20-1,13,.,TRBJ1-2,CSAKGVEELGYTF
TRBV11-3,15,.,TRBJ1-4,CASSQEERGGEKLFF
TRBV9,17,TRBD1,TRBJ1-2,CASSSWTGGQTLYGYTF
TRBV18,17,.,TRBJ1-3,CASSPQATLPSGNTIYF
TRBV4-3,14,.,TRBJ1-2,CASSQDVNPLGYTF